This TCR beta chain was obtained from a study of PD-1 blockade in classical Hodgkin lymphoma. The study's findings and limits: Prior to therapy, complete responders displayed diversity much like that of newly diagnosed patients.

In germline, CDR1 is KGHSH, CDR2 LQKENI. The CDR3 has 13 residues. V gave up 6 bases and J gave up 6 bases; unmatched junction bases: 7. There was relapse after autologous stem cell transplantation in every patient, and there was variation in brentuximab vedotin exposure. Assay: immunoSEQ multiplex PCR; the TCRdb copy retains only in-frame clones and omits some. The sample carries about 60,000 clones, 90% recorded once. As concerns this clone: Its specificity is unknown.

The sequence came from a human donor with classical Hodgkin lymphoma. This chain connects TRBV18 to TRBJ1-2, with 7 bases that match TRBD1. This material consisted of peripheral blood mononuclear cells (PBMCs), taken at baseline. The CDR3 protein is CASSQNTGDGYTF. CDR3 nucleotides: TGTGCCAGCTCCCAAAACACAGGGGATGGCTACACCTTC.